Below, one TCR beta chain is given with its context. Cycle 7 day 1, cycle 4 day 1, and baseline were the timepoints at which blood was sampled. These data come from a study of OX40 agonist ivuxolimab in advanced cancers. Across the study: The patients got ivuxolimab, which is an agonistic anti-OX40 (CD134) antibody.

The assay was immunoSEQ multiplex PCR, and TCRdb's table has in-frame clones only and misses some. The sample holds approximately 65,000 clones, more than 90% seen once. V was shortened by 1 base and J by 5 bases, with 8 bases between the two germline ends. Germline V lookup: CDR1 LNHNV, CDR2 YYDKDF (reference sequence). The CDR3 loop spans 14 amino acids. The sample consisted of CD4+ or CD8+ T cells sorted from blood, taken in a trial of the OX40 agonist ivuxolimab. The source of this sequence is an adult with an advanced solid tumor such as melanoma, head and neck, liver or kidney cancer. The V call is TRBV15, the J call TRBJ1-4; no definite D call. For the CDR3, the DNA is TGTGCCACCAGCAGAGGTGCACCCAATGAAAAACTGTTTTTT. This gives the protein CATSRGAPNEKLFF.